Listed below are T cell receptor beta chains from one sample, sequenced in a study of T cells in Graves' hyperthyroidism and ophthalmopathy. From the multiplex PCR reads, TCRdb called clonotypes with MiXCR, one entry per CDR3 protein. The table has approximately 610,000 distinct CDR3 sequences, approximately 14% seen once. The sequencing input was blood. The receptors derive from a woman in her forties with Graves' ophthalmopathy. The CDR3 runs from the conserved cysteine through the conserved F or W. Fields, in order: V gene, D gene, clone size, CDR3 protein. D genes are given only for firm matches. Rows give clone size only sometimes, using once, few, many, or a class for an expanded clone.

>TRBV28|NA|many
CASSLARTQETQYF
>TRBV19|NA|NA
CASSMSRRETQYF
>TRBV28|TRBD1|many
CASSLEGTGVERGYF
>TRBV9|NA|NA
CASSTGAAFYEQYF
>TRBV28|NA|many
CASTPPSKDGQYF
>TRBV5-1|NA|many
CASSERTAATEAFF
>TRBV5-5|NA|many
CASKSRREFNTGELFF
>TRBV5-1|NA|many
CASSSQGGQETQYF
>TRBV12-3/TRBV12-4|TRBD2|many
CASRVAGVPFYEQYF
>TRBV2|NA|few
CASSGVGLKEKLFF
>TRBV30|NA|many
CAWSGDSFSYEQYF
>TRBV6-2/TRBV6-3|NA|NA
CASSYGPYGYTF
>TRBV11-1|TRBD1|many
CASSRNRDSSYEQYF
>TRBV11-2|NA|NA
CASSPGAVTGELFF
>TRBV7-9|NA|few
CASSPTGFLGGYTF
>TRBV19|NA|few
CATQGGTYEQYF
>TRBV18|NA|NA
CASSPLAERKAFF
>TRBV5-1|NA|many
CASSLVFDTGELFF
>TRBV29-1|NA|many
CSVIRTESGNTIYF
>TRBV2|NA|many
CASRASRGSETQYF
>TRBV12-3/TRBV12-4|NA|few
CASSLARQSANYGYTF
>TRBV5-8|NA|NA
CASSFQPNQPQHF
>TRBV7-2|NA|NA
CASSLAASGGYEQYF
>TRBV20-1|TRBD1|many
CSARGWTGHHYEQYF
>TRBV24-1|TRBD1|many
CATSDPGTEPDQPQHF
>TRBV5-1|NA|few
CASSDPGNYGYTF
>TRBV9|TRBD1|few
CASSVYSGTGIFTGELFF
>TRBV7-8|NA|many
CASSLVNTGYEQYF
>TRBV28|NA|many
CASTQANTGELFF
>TRBV7-9|NA|many
CASTWTEATGELFF
>TRBV10-3|NA|many
CAIGTSGGANVLTF
>TRBV4-1|NA|few
CASSQPRDSGNTIYF
>TRBV19|NA|few
CASSIGIAYEQYF
>TRBV28|NA|many
CASRGPGLSNEQYF
>TRBV15|NA|many
CATSRVKNTGELFF
>TRBV7-6|NA|few
CAGSLERTAVGNTIYF
>TRBV7-8|NA|many
CASSSGPTRSYEQYF
>TRBV6-1|TRBD1|NA
CASSEAGQGFVQPQHF
>TRBV13|NA|few
CASRWAQTNGYTF
>TRBV5-1|NA|few
CASSLGSGRETQYF
>TRBV30|NA|many
CAWSRGIAGNTIYF
>TRBV7-9|NA|many
CASSPDNRETQYF
>TRBV3-1|NA|many
CASSQVPGGGYTF
>TRBV4-1|NA|many
CASSHVQGNEQYF
>TRBV19|NA|many
CASSIDRGAGELFF
>TRBV24-1|NA|many
CATSPGGSSYEQYF
>TRBV24-1|NA|many
CATGGRGYNTGELFF
>TRBV29-1|TRBD1|many
CSVDPTGVRAPQETQYF
>TRBV30|NA|many
CAWSVPPGGLGYTF
>TRBV2|TRBD2|NA
CASSSGGFEQYF
>TRBV7-2|NA|many
CASSLVAEPYEQYF
>TRBV6-1|NA|many
CASSEWTDTEAFF